Below are 28 T cell receptor beta chains sequenced from a single sample in a study of vaccination effects on CD4 cells after COVID-19. Scientists isolated CD4+ T cells after a roughly 10-day culture period ended. Everyone in the study got two shots of either the BNT162b2 or mRNA-1273 vaccine. Sequencing used immunoSEQ multiplex PCR; TCRdb keeps in-frame clones, though not all of them. The sample carries about 40,000 clones, about 67% recorded once. Their antigen targets remain unknown. This material consisted of CD4+ T cells from PBMCs cultured without peptide, taken after COVID-19 vaccination. These receptors all stem from a human donor who received a COVID-19 vaccine.

The chain employs TRBV3-1 (or the pseudogene TRBV3-2) and TRBJ2-7; D possibly corresponds to TRBD2 (6 bases). The V gene's germline CDR1 is LGHDT and CDR2 YNNKEL (reference sequence). The CDR3 loop spans 18 amino acids. Trimming shortened V by 1 base and J by 4 bases, and 23 bases separated the two germline ends. The CDR3 spells CASSQGLVQYRGVYEQYF. CDR3 coding DNA: TGTGCCAGCAGCCAAGGACTAGTCCAGTATCGGGGAGTTTACGAGCAGTACTTC.

The CDR3 here is CASSLAQGMGYTF. The CDR3 DNA is TGTGCCAGCAGCTTGGCCCAAGGGATGGGCTACACCTTC. The chain employs TRBV5-5 and TRBJ1-2; D gene unclear. Germline V CDR1 and CDR2: SGHKS, YYEKEE (reference sequence). The germline V and J ends were trimmed by 0 bases and 8 bases, with 11 bases remaining between them. This CDR3 spans 13 amino acids. Drawing the rest from reference TRBV5-5 and TRBJ1-2, the complete variable domain is DAGVTQSPTHLIKTRGQQVTLRCSPISGHKSVSWYQQVLGQGPQFIFQYYEKEERGRGNFPDRFSARQFPNYSSELNVNALLLGDSALYLCASSLAQGMGYTFGSGTRLTVV.

V is TRBV6-5 and J is TRBJ2-7, with 9 bases lining up with TRBD2. CDR3 length: 15 amino acids. The J segment lost 1 base and the V segment lost 1 base, leaving 2 bases of the junction unmatched. Germline V gene data show CDR1 as MNHEY and CDR2 as SVGAGI. CDR3: CASSYWRGGSYEQYF. The CDR3 nucleotides read TGTGCCAGCAGTTACTGGCGGGGGGGATCCTACGAGCAGTACTTC.

The V call is TRBV18, the J call TRBJ1-4; 9 bases are a match to TRBD1. CDR3 length: 15 amino acids. Germline V gene lookup returns CDR1 KGHSH and CDR2 LQKENI. Unmatched junction bases numbered 4, after V lost 3 bases and J lost 5 bases. CDR3 region: CASSPGQGRNEKLFF. The CDR3, as DNA: TGTGCCAGCTCACCGGGACAGGGAAGGAATGAAAAACTGTTTTTT.

J is TRBJ2-3 and V is TRBV19; tentative D call: TRBD1 (6 bases). V lost 9 bases and J lost 3, with 16 bases in between. The CDR3 covers 14 residues. The germline V gene encodes CDR1 LNHDA and CDR2 SQIVND (reference sequence). The chain's CDR3 is CASGREGETDTQYF. The CDR3 coding sequence is TGTGCCAGCGGACGCGAGGGGGAGACAGATACGCAGTATTTT.

This chain uses TRBV19 with TRBJ2-1; TRBD1 matches 8 bases. V lost 8 bases to trimming and J lost 10 bases; unmatched junction nucleotides: 16. The V gene's germline CDR1 is LNHDA and CDR2 SQIVND (reference sequence). The CDR3 has 15 residues. The CDR3 loop is CASRGQGFRKREQFF. CDR3 nucleotides: TGTGCCAGTCGAGGACAGGGCTTTCGTAAAAGGGAGCAGTTCTTC.

The rearrangement links TRBV5-4 to TRBJ1-3; no firm D call. V was cut by 0 bases and J by 0 bases, with 13 bases left in between. This CDR3 has 17 residues. Germline V lookup: CDR1 SGHNT, CDR2 YYREEE (reference sequence). CDR3 bases: TGTGCCAGCAGCTTGGGGGGTCCGACGAACTCTGGAAACACCATATATTTT. The encoded protein is CASSLGGPTNSGNTIYF. Full variable domain (missing parts from reference TRBV5-4 and TRBJ1-3): ETGVTQSPTHLIKTRGQQVTLRCSSQSGHNTVSWYQQALGQGPQFIFQYYREEENGRGNFPPRFSGLQFPNYSSELNVNALELDDSALYLCASSLGGPTNSGNTIYFGEGSWLTVV.

The V gene is TRBV11-2, the J gene TRBJ1-2; the D gene is possibly TRBD1 (6 bases). The germline gives CDR1 SGHAT, CDR2 FQNNGV. The CDR3 runs to 14 residues. Trimming stripped 1 base from V and 8 bases from J, with 14 bases between. The chain's CDR3 is CASSLGLGARGYTF. The CDR3 DNA follows: TGTGCCAGCAGCTTAGGGCTGGGGGCGAGGGGCTACACCTTC.

The chain combines TRBV21-1 with TRBJ2-7; the D call TRBD2 from the table was never checked on the DNA. TRBV21-1 is flagged as a pseudogene. This CDR3 is built from 17 residues. The CDR3 DNA reads TGTGCCAGCAGCAAAGACCGGACTAGCGGGAGTCCCTACGAGCAGTACTTC. Residues: CASSKDRTSGSPYEQYF.

DNA for the CDR3: TGTGCCACCGGTCCAGGACAGCTAACCTACAATGAGCAGTTCTTC. It is translated as CATGPGQLTYNEQFF. V is TRBV24-1 and J is TRBJ2-1; TRBD1 might be the D (6 bases). The CDR3 is 15 amino acids. Germline loops: CDR1 KGHDR, CDR2 SFDVKD. V shed 9 bases and J shed 2 bases, with 16 bases lying between them.

This clone was seen once. The chain links TRBV6-5 to TRBJ2-3; 10 nucleotides line up with TRBD1. Germline loops: CDR1 MNHEY, CDR2 SVGAGI. The CDR3 length is 15 residues. The trim removed 2 bases at V and 5 bases at J, leaving 4 bases unmatched. This CDR3 is CASSYMGQGLDTQYF. Here the CDR3 DNA reads TGTGCCAGCAGTTACATGGGACAGGGGTTAGATACGCAGTATTTT.

The chain uses TRBV5-1 and TRBJ1-6; D gene uncertain. V was shortened by 4 bases and J by 0 bases, with 11 bases between the two germline ends. CDR3 length: 16 residues. Germline V CDR1 and CDR2: SGHRS, YFSETQ. In DNA form, the CDR3 reads TGCGCCAGCAGCGGTGGCGGGAGCTCCTATAATTCACCCCTCCACTTT. It codes for CASSGGGSSYNSPLHF.

This rearrangement joins TRBV7-9 to TRBJ1-2; D is unresolved. The CDR3 sequence is 13 residues long. Trimming stripped 5 bases from V and 6 bases from J, with 13 bases between. CDR1 SEHNR and CDR2 FQNEAQ come from the germline V gene (reference sequence). The CDR3 is CASSGTTSNGYTF. The CDR3 region has the DNA TGTGCCAGCAGCGGAACAACGTCTAATGGCTACACCTTC.

V usage is TRBV10-3 and J usage is TRBJ1-2; possible D gene TRBD1, 6 bases. This CDR3 is built from 14 residues. V lost 3 bases, J lost 4 bases, and 12 bases lay in between. Per germline, CDR1 ENHRY and CDR2 SYGVKD. This CDR3 reads CAISEPDSSYGYTF. The CDR3 DNA is TGTGCCATCAGTGAACCGGACAGCTCCTATGGCTACACCTTC.

The sample holds a few counts of this clone. The rearrangement uses TRBV18 and TRBJ2-1; the D is unclear. Germline loops: CDR1 KGHSH, CDR2 LQKENI. V lost 3 bases and J lost 10, with 16 bases in between. The CDR3 is 14 amino acids. The CDR3 here is CASSPNDSSYEQFF. DNA of the CDR3: TGTGCCAGCTCACCGAATGACTCATCGTACGAGCAGTTCTTC.

The V gene is TRBV6-5, the J gene TRBJ1-1; D not resolved. Germline V gene sequence: CDR1 MNHEY, CDR2 SVGAGI. There are 14 residues in the CDR3. V gave up 3 bases and J gave up 0 bases, with 8 bases separating them. The CDR3: CASSYTEMNTEAFF. CDR3 DNA: TGTGCCAGCAGTTATACAGAGATGAACACTGAAGCTTTCTTT.

The V gene is TRBV7-9, the J gene TRBJ1-1; maybe TRBD1 (5 bases). Deletions cut 4 bases from V and 1 base from J, with 7 bases between. Germline V lookup: CDR1 SEHNR, CDR2 FQNEAQ (reference sequence). The CDR3 has 13 amino acids. CDR3 sequence: CASSSQGNTEAFF. CDR3 nucleotides: TGTGCCAGCAGCTCCCAGGGGAACACTGAAGCTTTCTTT.

The rearrangement links TRBV19 to TRBJ2-4, with 9 nucleotides matching TRBD1. V lost 3 bases, J lost 6 bases, and 0 bases stayed unmatched. The CDR3 totals 13 residues. Germline V gene data show CDR1 as LNHDA and CDR2 as SQIVND (reference sequence). The CDR3 region is CASSMDRGNIQYF. The CDR3 region has the DNA TGTGCCAGTAGTATGGACAGGGGAAACATTCAGTACTTC.

The chain has TRBV6-5 and TRBJ1-1, with D unclear. Per the germline V gene, CDR1 is MNHEY and CDR2 is SVGAGI. This CDR3 is 13 amino acids long. Trimming shortened V by 6 bases and J by 5 bases, and 13 bases separated the two germline ends. The CDR3 DNA follows: TGTGCCAGCAGAAAAAGCTGGAATACTGAAGCTTTCTTT. This gives the protein CASRKSWNTEAFF.

This clone has only a few counts. The gene calls are TRBV25-1 and TRBJ1-2, with D unclear. Germline V CDR1 and CDR2: MGHDK, SYGVNS. The CDR3 totals 12 residues. The V end lost 5 bases, the J end lost 5 bases, and 9 bases lay between the germline ends. In DNA form, the CDR3 reads TGTGCCAGCAGTCGAGGGTCGTATGGCTACACCTTC. It encodes CASSRGSYGYTF.

This clone showed up just a few times. The rearrangement joins TRBV6-2 or TRBV6-3 to TRBJ1-1; tentative D call: TRBD1 (5 bases). Germline V gene data show CDR1 as MNHEY and CDR2 as SVGEGT. V was shortened by 2 bases and J by 2 bases, with 12 bases between the two germline ends. The CDR3 spans 15 residues. The CDR3 DNA reads TGTGCCAGCAGTTACGATGCGGGACGCAACACTGAAGCTTTCTTT. Its protein is CASSYDAGRNTEAFF.

A few counts support this clone. CDR3 amino acids: CATSRDLGIYGYTF. The CDR3 nucleotides are TGTGCCACCAGCAGAGATCTGGGGATCTATGGCTACACCTTC. The J gene is TRBJ1-2, the V gene TRBV15; D unclear. The CDR3 runs to 14 residues. V lost 0 bases, J lost 4 bases, and 9 bases lay in between. CDR1 and CDR2 from the germline V gene are LNHNV and YYDKDF (reference sequence).

Ten or more counts support this clone. The chain links TRBV6-5 to TRBJ1-1; 7 bases are shared with TRBD1. The CDR3 has 14 amino acids. Trimming cost V 7 bases and J 3 bases; bases outside gene matches: 8. Germline CDR1 reads MNHEY; CDR2 reads SVGAGI. This chain's CDR3 is CASNVQGTHTEAFF. CDR3 coding DNA: TGTGCCAGCAATGTACAGGGGACACACACTGAAGCTTTCTTT.

The J gene is TRBJ1-1, the V gene TRBV6-5, with D unclear. Per the germline V gene, CDR1 is MNHEY and CDR2 is SVGAGI. The CDR3 is 16 amino acids. V was cut by 0 bases and J by 2 bases, with 13 bases left in between. CDR3 loop: CASSYSSWRRNTEAFF. In DNA form, the CDR3 reads TGTGCCAGCAGTTACTCGAGTTGGCGCCGAAACACTGAAGCTTTCTTT.

The chain joins TRBV29-1 to TRBJ2-7; D is ambiguous. The CDR3 contains 12 residues. V was trimmed by 0 bases and J by 5 bases, leaving 8 bases between them. Per the germline V gene, CDR1 is SQVTM and CDR2 is ANQGSEA. CDR3 bases: TGCAGCGTTGAAGATGGGGTCCACGAGCAGTACTTC. Its protein is CSVEDGVHEQYF.

V usage is TRBV30 and J usage is TRBJ2-3; 12 bases align to TRBD2. CDR1 and CDR2 (germline): GTSNPN, SVGIG (reference sequence). Germline trimming cut 3 bases from V and 7 bases from J; bases unmatched to any gene: 14. This CDR3 contains 17 residues. In nucleotides, the CDR3 is TGTGCCTGGAGCGCCGACCGGACTAGCGGGGTCCTTAATACGCAGTATTTT. Amino acids: CAWSADRTSGVLNTQYF.

This chain connects TRBV2 to TRBJ2-5; 9 nucleotides match TRBD1. The CDR3 sequence is 15 residues long. CDR1 and CDR2 (germline): SNHLY, FYNNEI. V gave up 6 bases and J gave up 5 bases; unmatched junction bases: 10. DNA for the CDR3: TGTGCCAGCAGGGATACAGGGGGCGCTTTGGAGACCCAGTACTTC. Translation gives CASRDTGGALETQYF.

In DNA, the CDR3 is TGTGCCTGGAGTGTAGGGGGGACGAGCACTGAAGCTTTCTTT. It translates to CAWSVGGTSTEAFF. This chain links TRBV30 with TRBJ1-1, with a weak D call TRBD1 (6 bases). Trimming stripped 0 bases from V and 4 bases from J, with 12 bases between. CDR1 GTSNPN and CDR2 SVGIG come from the germline V gene (reference sequence). The CDR3 sequence is 14 residues long.